The 19 T cell receptor beta chains below all came from one sample that was sequenced in a study of CD8 T cells in ankylosing spondylitis. Each CDR3 protein gets one entry after TCRdb re-called the 5' RACE reads with MiXCR. The sample shows 350,000 or so distinct CDR3 sequences, roughly 14% of them seen only once. What was sequenced was blood, either unsorted or a sorted T cell fraction (not recorded which). The receptor set was obtained from a male donor with ankylosing spondylitis or in good health (not recorded which).

The chain carries TRBV4-2 and TRBJ1-1; D uncertain. The CDR3 sequence is 15 residues long. V lost 4 bases to trimming and J lost 2 bases, with 14 bases between them. Germline CDR1 is LGHNA and CDR2 is YNFKEQ. CDR3 nucleotide sequence: TGTGCCAGCAGCCCTGGAGGGAGGCAAAACACTGAAGCTTTCTTT. Protein product: CASSPGGRQNTEAFF.

J is TRBJ2-1 and V is TRBV24-1; 7 bases fit TRBD2. The CDR3 totals 13 residues. The J segment lost 12 bases and the V segment lost 2 bases, leaving 6 bases of the junction unmatched. CDR1 is KGHDR and CDR2 is SFDVKD in the germline V gene. The CDR3 region has the DNA TGTGCCACCAGTGATTATTCCGGGGAGGGGCAGTTCTTC. Encoded protein: CATSDYSGEGQFF.

This clonotype was seen more than once but under ten times. The chain joins TRBV6-2 or TRBV6-3 to TRBJ1-6, with unresolved D. The ends were cut back, 7 bases at V and 0 bases at J, with 10 bases in the middle. Germline V lookup: CDR1 MNHEY, CDR2 SVGEGT. CDR3 length: 15 amino acids. CDR3 DNA: TGTGCCAGCAAACCGGGGAGCTCCTATAATTCACCCCTCCACTTT. Translating gives CASKPGSSYNSPLHF.

The chain is built from TRBV7-9 and TRBJ2-7; no clear D. V lost 5 bases and J lost 2, with 16 bases in between. Germline V gives CDR1 SEHNR, CDR2 FQNEAQ (reference sequence). The CDR3 is 15 residues long. In DNA form, the CDR3 reads TGTGCCAGCAGCGTAGAGTATCCCCCAACCTACGAGCAGTACTTC. Amino acid sequence: CASSVEYPPTYEQYF.

The CDR3 is CASSMMIRTDTQYF. CDR3 nucleotide sequence: TGTGCCAGCAGTATGATGATCCGCACAGATACGCAGTATTTT. V usage is TRBV12-3 or TRBV12-4 and J usage is TRBJ2-3; D ambiguous. Trimming removed 5 bases at V and 1 base at J, with 10 bases between. The CDR3 length is 14 residues.

This clonotype occurred a few times. The chain uses TRBV6-5 and TRBJ2-3, with D perhaps TRBD1 or TRBD2 (5 bases each). From germline, CDR1 is MNHEY and CDR2 SVGAGI. This CDR3 spans 17 amino acids. V was trimmed by 2 bases and J by 6 bases, leaving 21 bases between them. The CDR3 is CASSYIKPGTPRDTQYF. CDR3 coding DNA: TGTGCCAGCAGTTACATAAAACCCGGGACCCCTAGGGATACGCAGTATTTT.

The chain employs TRBV10-2 and TRBJ2-7, with a weak D call TRBD1 (5 bases). V was clipped by 3 bases and J by 2 bases, with 8 bases between them. CDR1 and CDR2 from the germline V gene are WSHSY and SAAADI. The CDR3 sequence is 13 residues long. The CDR3 here is CASSDRVPYEQYF. CDR3 sequence (DNA): TGCGCCAGCAGTGACAGGGTTCCCTACGAGCAGTACTTC.

The V gene is TRBV11-1, the J gene TRBJ2-7; maybe TRBD2 (5 bases). Germline V lookup: CDR1 SGHAT, CDR2 FQDESV (reference sequence). V lost 1 base to trimming and J lost 2 bases, with 9 bases between them. The CDR3 runs to 14 residues. The CDR3 region is CASSLGLGAYEQYF. DNA for the CDR3: TGTGCCAGCAGCTTAGGCCTGGGAGCCTACGAGCAGTACTTC.

This clonotype turned up a few times. This chain connects TRBV20-1 to TRBJ2-2; 11 bases fit TRBD2. Germline CDR1 reads DFQATT; CDR2 reads SNEGSKA (reference sequence). With 1 base clipped from V and 1 base from J, the junction kept 2 bases outside the gene matches. The CDR3 sequence is 16 residues long. For the CDR3, the DNA is TGCAGTGCTAGAGGGGGACTAGCGGTGAACACCGGGGAGCTGTTTTTT. Amino acids: CSARGGLAVNTGELFF.

A few counts support this clonotype. V usage is TRBV12-3 or TRBV12-4 and J usage is TRBJ2-1, with D possibly being TRBD1 (6 bases). The CDR3 sequence is 14 residues long. V was clipped by 6 bases and J by 3 bases, with 12 bases between them. CDR3 nucleotides: TGTGCCAGCAGCAAGGACAGCGGCTACAATGAGCAGTTCTTC. Its protein is CASSKDSGYNEQFF.

This clonotype was seen a handful of times. The chain is built from TRBV12-3 or TRBV12-4 and TRBJ1-6, with no clear D. There are 14 residues in the CDR3. Deletions cut 9 bases from V and 5 bases from J, with 14 bases between. The CDR3 here is CASSAGQDNSPLHF. Written as DNA, the CDR3 is TGTGCCAGTTCGGCGGGCCAGGATAATTCACCCCTCCACTTT.

This rearrangement joins TRBV6-5 to TRBJ1-1; 7 bases align to TRBD1. The germline V gene encodes CDR1 MNHEY and CDR2 SVGAGI. J was trimmed by 5 bases and V by 4 bases; bases with no gene match: 7. CDR3 length: 14 amino acids. The CDR3 DNA sequence: TGTGCCAGCAGTTCTACAGGGGTAGAGACTGAAGCTTTCTTT. Encoded protein: CASSSTGVETEAFF.

The V gene is TRBV5-1, the J gene TRBJ2-2; 9 nucleotides align to TRBD1. Germline CDR1 and CDR2: SGHRS and YFSETQ. The CDR3 contains 16 residues. Trimming cost V 4 bases and J 6 bases; bases outside gene matches: 10. CDR3 sequence (DNA): TGCGCCAGCAGCCGAGATACAGGGGGCTGGGCCGGGGAGCTGTTTTTT. It translates to CASSRDTGGWAGELFF.

This clonotype was seen a handful of times. This chain joins TRBV20-1 and TRBJ2-7, with 13 bases lining up with TRBD2. The CDR3 covers 15 residues. Germline V lookup: CDR1 DFQATT, CDR2 SNEGSKA (reference sequence). Trimming took 2 bases from V and 2 from J; bases not matched to a gene: 3. The DNA of the CDR3 is TGCAGTGCTAGACGACTAGCGGGGGGCGCCTACGAGCAGTACTTC. Translating it yields CSARRLAGGAYEQYF.

This clonotype was counted at least ten times. J is TRBJ2-3 and V is TRBV4-1, with D tentatively TRBD1 (5 bases). CDR3 length: 15 residues. The germline gives CDR1 MGHRA, CDR2 YSYEKL. Trimming shortened V by 2 bases and J by 1 base, and 10 bases separated the two germline ends. This chain's CDR3 is CASSQLQARTDTQYF. CDR3 nucleotide sequence: TGCGCCAGCAGCCAACTACAGGCCCGCACAGATACGCAGTATTTT.

The CDR3 region is CSAYRTGPRYTF. Written as DNA, the CDR3 is TGCAGTGCTTACCGGACAGGCCCCCGCTACACCTTC. This chain links TRBV20-1 with TRBJ1-2; TRBD1 matches at 7 bases. The J segment lost 9 bases and the V segment lost 5 bases, leaving 9 bases of the junction unmatched. Germline lookup yields CDR1 DFQATT and CDR2 SNEGSKA (reference sequence). The CDR3 has 12 residues.

This clonotype has ten or more counts. This rearrangement joins TRBV6-5 to TRBJ1-1; 7 bases align to TRBD1. The ends lost 2 bases at V and 4 bases at J; junction bases unmatched: 7. Germline V gene data show CDR1 as MNHEY and CDR2 as SVGAGI. There are 15 residues in the CDR3. The CDR3, as DNA: TGTGCCAGCAGTTACGAGGCAGGGGGGTTCACTGAAGCTTTCTTT. Protein sequence: CASSYEAGGFTEAFF.

This clonotype has more than one count but fewer than ten. The CDR3 region has the DNA TGCAGCGTTACGCCCACTACAGTGAACACTGAAGCTTTCTTT. Its protein product is CSVTPTTVNTEAFF. The genes are TRBV29-1 and TRBJ1-1; no clear D. Trimming stripped 5 bases from V and 0 bases from J, with 13 bases between. The CDR3 has 14 residues. The germline gives CDR1 SQVTM, CDR2 ANQGSEA.

The chain recombines TRBV6-5 with TRBJ1-1; D unclear. V gave up 0 bases and J gave up 2 bases, with 7 bases separating them. The CDR3 is 14 amino acids. Germline-derived CDR1 and CDR2 are MNHEY and SVGAGI. The CDR3 DNA follows: TGTGCCAGCAGTTACTCGGCGGCAAACACTGAAGCTTTCTTT. It yields the protein CASSYSAANTEAFF.